This TCR beta chain was profiled in a study of regulatory T cells in long-lasting Graves disease. Sequencing libraries for TCR beta were prepared with iRepertoire HTBI primers and Arm-PCR of CDR3 regions. TCRdb reanalysed the multiplex PCR reads using MiXCR and keeps one entry per CDR3 protein. The table has roughly 500,000 distinct CDR3 sequences, roughly 13% seen once. In its sample, this clonotype was seen many times. Antigen unknown. Study findings and constraints: Persistent cases favored TRBV28, TRBJ1-2 and TRBJ2-5.

The germline V gene has CDR1 SGHRS and CDR2 YFSETQ. This CDR3 region has 14 residues. V dropped 2 bases and J dropped 6; count of bases not matched to a gene: 4. Time point denoted: newly diagnosed GD, antithyroid drugs for less than 3 months. PBMC RNA served as the TCR library source. These data were likewise used in another study, on T cells in Graves' hyperthyroidism and ophthalmopathy.

The chain has TRBV5-1 and TRBJ1-1; 10 nucleotides agree with TRBD1. The receptor was isolated from a man aged 25 to 40 with Graves disease. This specimen was peripheral blood mononuclear cells (PBMCs), taken at new diagnosis, from a patient treated with antithyroid drugs. CDR3 protein: CASSLGTGVAEAFF. DNA of the CDR3: TGCGCCAGCAGCTTAGGGACAGGGGTGGCTGAAGCTTTCTTT. Combining the CDR3 with reference TRBV5-1 and TRBJ1-1 gives the whole variable domain KAGVTQTPRYLIKTRGQQVTLSCSPISGHRSVSWYQQTPGQGLQFLFEYFSETQRNKGNFPGRFSGRQFSNSRSEMNVSTLELGDSALYLCASSLGTGVAEAFFGQGTRLTVV.